What follows are 14 T cell receptor beta chains derived from one specimen sequenced in a study of T cell changes during pregnancy in multiple sclerosis. Using immunoSEQ multiplex PCR, the repertoire was profiled, and TCRdb retains in-frame clones only, with some absent. The table lists 60,000 to 85,000 clones, about 95% of them singletons. The sample was peripheral blood, taken in the third trimester of pregnancy. The receptors come from a female donor with multiple sclerosis, enrolled in a pregnancy study.

The chain carries TRBV27 and TRBJ2-2; 9 bases are shared with TRBD2. The CDR3 totals 16 residues. V gave up 6 bases and J gave up 6 bases; unmatched junction bases: 11. Germline V gives CDR1 MNHEY, CDR2 SMNVEV (reference sequence). The CDR3 DNA reads TGTGCCAGCAGCCAGAGGCCAGCGGGGGGCCCCGGGGAGCTGTTTTTT. Its protein is CASSQRPAGGPGELFF.

The rearrangement uses TRBV11-2 and TRBJ2-4, with D maybe TRBD2 (6 bases). Germline loops: CDR1 SGHAT, CDR2 FQNNGV. V dropped 1 base and J dropped 8 bases, with 9 bases sitting between them. The CDR3 loop spans 13 amino acids. The CDR3 loop is CASSLAGEDIQYF. CDR3 DNA: TGTGCCAGCAGCTTAGCCGGGGAGGACATTCAGTACTTC.

V usage is TRBV11-2 and J usage is TRBJ2-7, with 8 bases identical to TRBD1. With V trimmed by 3 bases and J by 6 bases, 4 bases remained unmatched. Germline V gene data show CDR1 as SGHAT and CDR2 as FQNNGV. The CDR3 loop spans 13 amino acids. CDR3 in amino acids: CASSFSGGFEQYF. The CDR3 region has the DNA TGTGCCAGCAGCTTCTCAGGGGGCTTCGAGCAGTACTTC.

The rearrangement uses TRBV2 and TRBJ1-2, with TRBD1 identical over 8 bases. The CDR3 has 15 residues. The V and J ends lost 8 bases and 4 bases, in that order; junction bases with no gene match: 12. Germline values: CDR1 SNHLY, CDR2 FYNNEI. The CDR3: CASSPMTGAVYGYTF. The DNA of the CDR3 is TGTGCCAGCTCCCCGATGACAGGGGCAGTCTATGGCTACACCTTC.

The rearrangement uses TRBV19 and TRBJ1-2, with 8 bases fitting TRBD1. This CDR3 has 15 residues. The trim removed 1 base at V and 4 bases at J, leaving 5 bases unmatched. In germline, CDR1 is LNHDA, CDR2 SQIVND (reference sequence). CDR3 DNA: TGTGCCAGTAGTATAGGGCCAGGGGGCGTCTATGGCTACACCTTC. This encodes CASSIGPGGVYGYTF. Full variable domain (rest looked up from reference TRBV19 and TRBJ1-2): DGGITQSPKYLFRKEGQNVTLSCEQNLNHDAMYWYRQDPGQGLRLIYYSQIVNDFQKGDIAEGYSVSREKKESFPLTVTSAQKNPTAFYLCASSIGPGGVYGYTFGSGTRLTVV.

The chain joins TRBV7-8 to TRBJ2-2; D is perhaps TRBD1 (5 bases). V dropped 2 bases and J dropped 8 bases, with 21 bases sitting between them. CDR1 is SGHVS, CDR2 FQNEAQ, per germline. The CDR3 consists of 17 residues. CDR3: CASSLFRTTMTPGELFF. The DNA of the CDR3 is TGTGCCAGCAGCTTATTTCGGACAACCATGACTCCGGGGGAGCTGTTTTTT.

V is TRBV9 and J is TRBJ1-6; D may be TRBD1 (5 bases). V lost 0 bases and J 5 bases, leaving 9 bases between the germline ends. Germline V gene sequence: CDR1 SGDLS, CDR2 YYNGEE. The CDR3 sequence is 15 residues long. The CDR3 protein is CASSVGIGDNSPLHF. The CDR3 region has the DNA TGTGCCAGCAGCGTAGGGATAGGGGATAATTCACCCCTCCACTTT.

The chain uses TRBV7-2 and TRBJ2-7; 7 bases fit TRBD1. CDR1 and CDR2 (germline): SGHTA, FQGNSA. V lost 5 bases, J lost 7 bases, and 11 bases stayed unmatched. The CDR3 has 14 residues. The CDR3 is CASSHRQGTIEQYF. The CDR3, as DNA: TGTGCCAGCAGCCACCGACAGGGAACGATAGAGCAGTACTTC.

The chain employs TRBV6-5 and TRBJ2-3; 11 bases are a match to TRBD2. The CDR3 consists of 14 residues. Germline-derived CDR1 and CDR2 are MNHEY and SVGAGI. V lost 5 bases and J lost 5; bases outside the gene matches: 3. The CDR3 nucleotides are TGTGCCAGCAGTCTCGGACTAGCGGGAGATACGCAGTATTTT. The encoded protein is CASSLGLAGDTQYF.

The sample holds a few counts of this clone. The J gene is TRBJ2-7, the V gene TRBV6-5; D perhaps matches TRBD1 (6 bases). Germline V lookup: CDR1 MNHEY, CDR2 SVGAGI. V lost 5 bases, J lost 0 bases, and 14 bases lay in between. This CDR3 contains 15 residues. The CDR3 protein is CASSARDIFSYEQYF. In DNA form, the CDR3 reads TGTGCCAGCAGTGCCCGGGACATTTTCTCCTACGAGCAGTACTTC.

The rearrangement links TRBV27 to TRBJ2-3; the match to TRBD1 covers 9 bases. Per the germline V gene, CDR1 is MNHEY and CDR2 is SMNVEV (reference sequence). The ends lost 8 bases at V and 1 base at J; junction bases unmatched: 13. The CDR3 consists of 17 residues. The CDR3: CASERLPRTGGTDTQYF. In nucleotides, the CDR3 is TGTGCCAGCGAGCGCCTCCCAAGGACAGGGGGCACAGATACGCAGTATTTT.

The CDR3 region is CASSQSLAAGELFF. DNA of the CDR3: TGCGCCAGCAGCCAAAGCCTAGCGGCCGGGGAGCTGTTTTTT. This chain joins TRBV4-3 and TRBJ2-2; 7 bases are a match to TRBD2. The V gene's germline CDR1 is LGHNA and CDR2 YSLEER. The junction had 3 bases not matched to a gene; V was cut back by 2 bases and J by 6 bases. The length of the CDR3 is 14 residues.

J is TRBJ1-2 and V is TRBV6-1; D is possibly TRBD1 (5 bases). Germline assignment: CDR1 MNHNS and CDR2 SASEGT. Trimming shortened V by 2 bases and J by 3 bases, and 10 bases separated the two germline ends. The CDR3 runs 14 residues. In nucleotides, the CDR3 is TGTGCCAGCAGTGAAACGGGGGGACACTATGGCTACACCTTC. This codes for CASSETGGHYGYTF.

This rearrangement joins TRBV6-5 to TRBJ1-1; D might be TRBD1 (6 bases). Trimming took off 7 bases at V and 7 bases at J, with 19 bases between the two ends. The germline gives CDR1 MNHEY, CDR2 SVGAGI. This CDR3 spans 14 amino acids. The CDR3 reads CASTYQGRLGEAFF. The CDR3 nucleotides are TGTGCCAGCACCTACCAGGGGAGACTCGGTGAAGCTTTCTTT.